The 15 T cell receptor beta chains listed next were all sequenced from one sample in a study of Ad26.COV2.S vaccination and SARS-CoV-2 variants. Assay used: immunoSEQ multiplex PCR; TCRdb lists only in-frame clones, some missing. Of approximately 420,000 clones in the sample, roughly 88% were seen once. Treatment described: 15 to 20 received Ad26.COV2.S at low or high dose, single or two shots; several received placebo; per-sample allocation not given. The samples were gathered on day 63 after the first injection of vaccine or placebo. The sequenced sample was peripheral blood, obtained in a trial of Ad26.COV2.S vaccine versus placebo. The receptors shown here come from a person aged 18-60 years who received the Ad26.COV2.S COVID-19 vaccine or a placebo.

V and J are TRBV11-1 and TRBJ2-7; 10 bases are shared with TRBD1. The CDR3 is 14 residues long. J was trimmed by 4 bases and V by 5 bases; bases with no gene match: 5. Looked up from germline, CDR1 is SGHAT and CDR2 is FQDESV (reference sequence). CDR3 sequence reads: CASSRGDRGYEQYF. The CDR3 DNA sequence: TGTGCCAGCAGCCGTGGGGACAGGGGTTACGAGCAGTACTTC. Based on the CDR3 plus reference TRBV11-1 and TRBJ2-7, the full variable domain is EAEVAQSPRYKITEKSQAVAFWCDPISGHATLYWYRQILGQGPELLVQFQDESVVDDSQLPKDRFSAERLKGVDSTLKIQPAELGDSAMYLCASSRGDRGYEQYFGPGTRLTVT.

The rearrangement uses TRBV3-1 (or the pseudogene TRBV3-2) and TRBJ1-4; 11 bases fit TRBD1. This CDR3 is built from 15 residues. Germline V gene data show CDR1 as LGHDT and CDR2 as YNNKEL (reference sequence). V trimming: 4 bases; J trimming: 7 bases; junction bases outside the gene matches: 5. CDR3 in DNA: TGTGCCAGCAGCCTCGGGACAGGGGGGGGTGAAAAACTGTTTTTT. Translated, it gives CASSLGTGGGEKLFF.

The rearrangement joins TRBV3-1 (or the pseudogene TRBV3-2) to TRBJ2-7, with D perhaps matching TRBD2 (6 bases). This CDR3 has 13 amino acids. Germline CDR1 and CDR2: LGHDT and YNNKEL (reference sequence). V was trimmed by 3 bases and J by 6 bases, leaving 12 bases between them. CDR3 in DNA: TGTGCCAGCAGCCAGGGCCGGGGAGGCGAGCAGTACTTC. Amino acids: CASSQGRGGEQYF.

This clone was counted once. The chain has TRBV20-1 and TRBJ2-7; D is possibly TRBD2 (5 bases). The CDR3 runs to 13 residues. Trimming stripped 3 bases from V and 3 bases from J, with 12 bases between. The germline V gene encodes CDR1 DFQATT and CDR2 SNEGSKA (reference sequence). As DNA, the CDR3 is TGCAGTGCTAGTGCGGGCCATCTCTACGAGCAGTACTTC. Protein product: CSASAGHLYEQYF.

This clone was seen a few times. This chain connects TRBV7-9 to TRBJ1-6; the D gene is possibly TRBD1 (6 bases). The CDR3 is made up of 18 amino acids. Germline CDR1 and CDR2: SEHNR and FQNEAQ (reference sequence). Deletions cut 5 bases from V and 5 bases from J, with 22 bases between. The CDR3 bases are TGTGCCAGCAGCAGAGCGTCAGGAGCGGGACAAGATAATTCACCCCTCCACTTT. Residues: CASSRASGAGQDNSPLHF.

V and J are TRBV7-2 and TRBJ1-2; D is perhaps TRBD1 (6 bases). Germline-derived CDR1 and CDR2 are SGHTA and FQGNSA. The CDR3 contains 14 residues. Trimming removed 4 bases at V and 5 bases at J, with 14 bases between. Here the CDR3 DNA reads TGTGCCAGCAGCTCCTGGGGGGGCGCTTATGGCTACACCTTC. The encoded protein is CASSSWGGAYGYTF.

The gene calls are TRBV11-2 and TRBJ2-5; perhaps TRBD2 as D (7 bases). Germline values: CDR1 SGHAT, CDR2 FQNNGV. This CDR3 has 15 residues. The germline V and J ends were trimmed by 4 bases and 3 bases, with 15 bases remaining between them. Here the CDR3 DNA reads TGTGCCAGCAGCTCGGTTCGGGGGGCCGAAGAGACCCAGTACTTC. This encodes CASSSVRGAEETQYF.

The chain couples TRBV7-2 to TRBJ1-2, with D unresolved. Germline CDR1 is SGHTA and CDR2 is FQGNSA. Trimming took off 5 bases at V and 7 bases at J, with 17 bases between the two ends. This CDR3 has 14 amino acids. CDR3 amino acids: CASSTTELVAGYTF. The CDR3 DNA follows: TGTGCCAGCAGCACCACGGAACTTGTGGCTGGCTACACCTTC.

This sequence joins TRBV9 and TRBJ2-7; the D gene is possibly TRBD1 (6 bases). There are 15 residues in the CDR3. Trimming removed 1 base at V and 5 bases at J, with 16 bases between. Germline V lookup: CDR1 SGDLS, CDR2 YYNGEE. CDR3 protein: CASSVTGRGRDEQYF. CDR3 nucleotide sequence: TGTGCCAGCAGCGTAACAGGCAGGGGCCGGGACGAGCAGTACTTC.

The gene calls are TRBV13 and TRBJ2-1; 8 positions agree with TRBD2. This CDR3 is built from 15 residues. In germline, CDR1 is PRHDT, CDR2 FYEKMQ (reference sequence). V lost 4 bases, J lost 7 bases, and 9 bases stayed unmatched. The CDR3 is CASSYGGGFLNEQFF. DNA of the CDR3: TGTGCCAGCAGCTACGGCGGGGGGTTTTTAAATGAGCAGTTCTTC.

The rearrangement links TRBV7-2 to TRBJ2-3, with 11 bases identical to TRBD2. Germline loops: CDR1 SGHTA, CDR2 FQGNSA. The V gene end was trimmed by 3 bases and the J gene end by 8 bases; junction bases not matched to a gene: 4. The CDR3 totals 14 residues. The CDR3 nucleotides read TGTGCCAGCAGCTTTAGCGGGGGGGGTGGTACGCAGTATTTT. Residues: CASSFSGGGGTQYF.

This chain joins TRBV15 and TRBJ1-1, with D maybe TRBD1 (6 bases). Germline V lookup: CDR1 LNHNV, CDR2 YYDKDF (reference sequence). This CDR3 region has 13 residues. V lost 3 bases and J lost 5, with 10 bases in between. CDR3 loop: CATSSTGLTEAFF. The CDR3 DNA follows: TGTGCCACCAGCAGTACAGGGTTAACTGAAGCTTTCTTT.

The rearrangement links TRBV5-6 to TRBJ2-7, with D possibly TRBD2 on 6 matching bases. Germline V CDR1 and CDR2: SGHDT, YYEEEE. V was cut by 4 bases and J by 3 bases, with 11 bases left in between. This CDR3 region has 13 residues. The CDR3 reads CASSAGLNYEQYF. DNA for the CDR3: TGTGCCAGCAGCGCGGGACTTAACTACGAGCAGTACTTC.

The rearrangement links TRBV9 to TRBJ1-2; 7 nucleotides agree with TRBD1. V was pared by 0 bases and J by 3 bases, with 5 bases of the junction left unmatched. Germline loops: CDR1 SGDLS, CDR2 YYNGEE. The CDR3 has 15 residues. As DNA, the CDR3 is TGTGCCAGCAGCGTAGAGGGGGCGTTGGACTATGGCTACACCTTC. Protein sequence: CASSVEGALDYGYTF.

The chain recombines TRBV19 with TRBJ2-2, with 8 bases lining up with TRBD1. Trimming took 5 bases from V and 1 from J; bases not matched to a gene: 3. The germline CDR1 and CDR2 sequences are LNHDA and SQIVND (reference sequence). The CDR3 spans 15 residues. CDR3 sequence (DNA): TGTGCCAGTAGTGAACAGGGGGAGAACACCGGGGAGCTGTTTTTT. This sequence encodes CASSEQGENTGELFF.